A single sample is the source of the 8 T cell receptor beta chains below, sequenced in a study of blood T cell repertoires in COVID-19. The data were produced by immunoSEQ multiplex PCR, yet TCRdb's version contains in-frame clones alone and is incomplete. The sample yields roughly 220,000 clones, around 84% seen once. Sequencing input: peripheral blood. The receptors originated from a man aged 55 to 70 with acute or convalescent COVID-19.

V is TRBV28 and J is TRBJ1-2; D gene ambiguous. The V and J ends lost 0 bases and 8 bases respectively, with 10 bases between them. Per germline, CDR1 MDHEN and CDR2 SYDVKM. The CDR3 has 13 amino acids. This chain's CDR3 is CASSLWLNRGYTF. CDR3 DNA: TGTGCCAGCAGTTTATGGCTGAACCGGGGCTACACCTTC.

This chain joins TRBV2 and TRBJ1-2; TRBD1 aligns across 7 bases. Unmatched junction bases numbered 3, after V lost 6 bases and J lost 2 bases. Germline assignment: CDR1 SNHLY and CDR2 FYNNEI. CDR3 length equals 13 residues. CDR3 sequence: CASRGQENYGYTF. CDR3 sequence (DNA): TGTGCCAGCAGAGGACAGGAGAACTATGGCTACACCTTC.

This clone was detected only once. The V gene is TRBV3-1 (or the pseudogene TRBV3-2), the J gene TRBJ1-4; D might be TRBD1 (5 bases). The CDR3 runs 15 residues. Deletions cut 0 bases from V and 4 bases from J, with 9 bases between. Germline CDR1 is LGHDT and CDR2 is YNNKEL (reference sequence). CDR3 residues: CASSQEGAINEKLFF. The DNA of the CDR3 is TGTGCCAGCAGCCAAGAAGGGGCCATTAATGAAAAACTGTTTTTT.

The genes are TRBV5-1 and TRBJ2-3; TRBD2 might be the D (5 bases). Germline V gene sequence: CDR1 SGHRS, CDR2 YFSETQ. This CDR3 comprises 14 residues. With 4 bases removed from V and 4 bases from J, the gap between germline ends came to 13 bases. CDR3 amino acids: CASSPDEGSDTQYF. DNA of the CDR3: TGCGCCAGCAGCCCTGACGAGGGCTCAGATACGCAGTATTTT.

The chain joins TRBV3-1 (or the pseudogene TRBV3-2) to TRBJ1-4; D perhaps matches TRBD1 (6 bases). Germline lookup yields CDR1 LGHDT and CDR2 YNNKEL (reference sequence). V was pared by 1 base and J by 0 bases, with 18 bases between. The CDR3 is 19 amino acids. Here the CDR3 DNA reads TGTGCCAGCAGCCAAGGGGCAGGGGCCCCTCGGTCAACTAATGAAAAACTGTTTTTT. Its protein is CASSQGAGAPRSTNEKLFF.

V gene TRBV15 combines with J gene TRBJ1-1; D is unresolved. The CDR3 length is 14 residues. The V gene lost 0 bases and the J gene lost 5 bases, with 10 bases spanning the gap. Germline values: CDR1 LNHNV, CDR2 YYDKDF (reference sequence). CDR3 in amino acids: CATSRDRSGTEAFF. Here the CDR3 DNA reads TGTGCCACCAGCAGAGACAGGTCGGGGACTGAAGCTTTCTTT.

The V and J genes are TRBV25-1 and TRBJ1-1, with D maybe TRBD1 (5 bases). CDR1 is MGHDK and CDR2 is SYGVNS in the germline V gene. The CDR3 is made up of 15 amino acids. Trimming cost V 6 bases and J 4 bases, with 18 bases left between them. The CDR3 region is CASRLPTLQGTEAFF. CDR3 DNA sequence: TGTGCCAGCAGACTACCGACACTCCAGGGCACTGAAGCTTTCTTT. The full variable domain, with the rest looked up from reference TRBV25-1 and TRBJ1-1, is EADIYQTPRYLVIGTGKKITLECSQTMGHDKMYWYQQDPGMELHLIHYSYGVNSTEKGDLSSESTVSRIRTEHFPLTLESARPSHTSQYLCASRLPTLQGTEAFFGQGTRLTVV.

This chain connects TRBV4-3 to TRBJ2-4; D is uncertain. CDR1 LGHNA and CDR2 YSLEER come from the germline V gene. CDR3 length equals 16 residues. The V gene lost 0 bases and the J gene lost 0 bases, with 9 bases spanning the gap. The CDR3 spells CASSQDRSPAKNIQYF. In DNA, the CDR3 is TGCGCCAGCAGCCAAGATCGGTCTCCAGCCAAAAACATTCAGTACTTC.